The 4 T cell receptor beta chains in this list originate from one sample, sequenced in a study of beta chain features in type 1 diabetes. All of the isolated RNA was reverse transcribed, so expressed TCRB transcripts were sequenced. Some clones are missing from TCRdb's copy, which holds only in-frame ones; the method was immunoSEQ multiplex PCR. The table has approximately 170,000 clones, roughly 9.1% seen once. The sample consisted of central memory CD4+ T cells from blood. These receptors all stem from a woman between 18 and 29 years old in good health.

V and J are TRBV4-1 and TRBJ2-5, with 8 bases matching TRBD2. The CDR3 is 15 residues long. Losses at the gene ends were 0 bases for V and 4 bases for J; bases not matched to a gene: 4. The germline V gene encodes CDR1 MGHRA and CDR2 YSYEKL. The CDR3 DNA is TGCGCCAGCAGCCAAGAGGGACTAGTTGGAGAGACCCAGTACTTC. Translated: CASSQEGLVGETQYF.

The gene calls are TRBV5-1 and TRBJ2-5; TRBD1 matches at 9 bases. The CDR3 is 14 residues long. V lost 4 bases, J lost 4 bases, and 5 bases stayed unmatched. Germline assignment: CDR1 SGHRS and CDR2 YFSETQ. The CDR3 spells CASSHGQGTETQYF. In nucleotides, the CDR3 is TGCGCCAGCAGCCATGGACAGGGGACAGAGACCCAGTACTTC.

The gene calls are TRBV19 and TRBJ2-3; D is perhaps TRBD1 (6 bases). CDR3 length: 12 amino acids. The V gene lost 7 bases and the J gene lost 8 bases, with 13 bases spanning the gap. The germline CDR1 and CDR2 sequences are LNHDA and SQIVND (reference sequence). The CDR3: CASTEQGGTQYF. The DNA of the CDR3 is TGTGCCAGTACCGAACAGGGTGGTACGCAGTATTTT.

This clone was detected only a few times. The gene calls are TRBV7-2 and TRBJ2-1; D unclear. Trimming took 2 bases from V and 4 from J, leaving 9 bases between them. The CDR3 sequence is 14 residues long. The germline V gene has CDR1 SGHTA and CDR2 FQGNSA. The CDR3 is CASSLTYKYNEQFF. DNA of the CDR3: TGTGCCAGCAGCTTAACGTACAAGTACAATGAGCAGTTCTTC.